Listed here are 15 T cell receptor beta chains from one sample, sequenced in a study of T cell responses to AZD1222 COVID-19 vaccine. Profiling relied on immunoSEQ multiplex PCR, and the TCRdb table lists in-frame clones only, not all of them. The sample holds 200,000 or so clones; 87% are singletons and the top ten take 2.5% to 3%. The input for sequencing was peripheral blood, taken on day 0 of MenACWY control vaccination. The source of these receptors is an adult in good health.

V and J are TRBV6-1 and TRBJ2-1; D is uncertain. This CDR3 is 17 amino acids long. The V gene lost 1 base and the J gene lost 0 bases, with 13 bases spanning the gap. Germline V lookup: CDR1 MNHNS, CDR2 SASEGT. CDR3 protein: CASSEEAGFSSYNEQFF. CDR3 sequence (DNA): TGTGCCAGCAGTGAAGAGGCAGGCTTTAGCTCCTACAATGAGCAGTTCTTC.

The CDR3 loop reads CASSLVGDSNQPQHF. In DNA form, the CDR3 reads TGTGCCAGCAGTTTAGTTGGGGATAGCAATCAGCCCCAGCATTTT. The chain employs TRBV28 and TRBJ1-5, with D unclear. Trimming cost V 2 bases and J 0 bases, with 8 bases left between them. CDR1 MDHEN and CDR2 SYDVKM come from the germline V gene. The CDR3 covers 15 residues.

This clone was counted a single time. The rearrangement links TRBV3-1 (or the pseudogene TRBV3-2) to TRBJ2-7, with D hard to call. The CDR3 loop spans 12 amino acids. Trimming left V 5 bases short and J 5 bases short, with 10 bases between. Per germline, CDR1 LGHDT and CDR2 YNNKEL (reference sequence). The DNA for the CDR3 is TGTGCCAGCAGCTCCGAGGTCCACGAGCAGTACTTC. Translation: CASSSEVHEQYF.

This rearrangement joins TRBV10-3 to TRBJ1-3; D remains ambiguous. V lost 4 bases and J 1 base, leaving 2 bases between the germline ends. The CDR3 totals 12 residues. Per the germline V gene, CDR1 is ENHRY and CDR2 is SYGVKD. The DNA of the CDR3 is TGTGCCATCAGTGGATCTGGAAACACCATATATTTT. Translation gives CAISGSGNTIYF.

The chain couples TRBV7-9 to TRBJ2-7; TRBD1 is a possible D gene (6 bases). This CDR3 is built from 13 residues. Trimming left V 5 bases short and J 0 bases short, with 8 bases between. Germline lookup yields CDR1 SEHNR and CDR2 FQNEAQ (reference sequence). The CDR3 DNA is TGTGCCAGCAGCCCGGACAGCTCCTACGAGCAGTACTTC. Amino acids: CASSPDSSYEQYF.

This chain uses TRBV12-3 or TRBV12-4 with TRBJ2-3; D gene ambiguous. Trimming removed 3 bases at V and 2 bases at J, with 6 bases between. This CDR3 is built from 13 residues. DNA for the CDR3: TGTGCCAGCAGTTTGTTCGACACAGATACGCAGTATTTT. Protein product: CASSLFDTDTQYF.

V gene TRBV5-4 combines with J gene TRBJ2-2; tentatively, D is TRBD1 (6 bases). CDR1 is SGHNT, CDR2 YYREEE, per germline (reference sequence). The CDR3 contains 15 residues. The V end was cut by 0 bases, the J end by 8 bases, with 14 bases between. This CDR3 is CASSLEGAGAGELFF. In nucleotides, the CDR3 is TGTGCCAGCAGCTTGGAAGGAGCAGGGGCAGGGGAGCTGTTTTTT.

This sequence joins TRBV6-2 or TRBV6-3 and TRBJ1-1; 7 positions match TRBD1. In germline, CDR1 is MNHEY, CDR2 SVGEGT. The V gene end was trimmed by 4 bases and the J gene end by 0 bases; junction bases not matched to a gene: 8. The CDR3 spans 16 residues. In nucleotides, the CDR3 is TGTGCCAGCAGTTTCTCCCGGGACAGCATGAACACTGAAGCTTTCTTT. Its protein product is CASSFSRDSMNTEAFF.

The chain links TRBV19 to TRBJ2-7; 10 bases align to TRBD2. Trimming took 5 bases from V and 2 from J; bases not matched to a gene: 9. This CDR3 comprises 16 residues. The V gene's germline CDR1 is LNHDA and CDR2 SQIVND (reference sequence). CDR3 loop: CASSSGTSGAPYEQYF. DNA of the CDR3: TGTGCCAGTAGTTCAGGAACTAGCGGGGCACCCTACGAGCAGTACTTC.

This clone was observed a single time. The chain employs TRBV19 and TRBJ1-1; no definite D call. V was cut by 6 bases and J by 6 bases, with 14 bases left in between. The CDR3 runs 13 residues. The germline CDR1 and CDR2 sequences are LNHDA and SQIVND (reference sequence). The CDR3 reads CASSTSRQPEAFF. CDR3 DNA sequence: TGTGCCAGTAGCACCTCTCGCCAGCCTGAAGCTTTCTTT.

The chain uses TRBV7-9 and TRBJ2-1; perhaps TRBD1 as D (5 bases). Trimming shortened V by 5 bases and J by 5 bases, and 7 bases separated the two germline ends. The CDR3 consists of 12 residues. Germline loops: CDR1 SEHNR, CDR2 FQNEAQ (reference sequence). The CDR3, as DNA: TGTGCCAGCAGCCTACAGGACAATGAGCAGTTCTTC. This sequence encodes CASSLQDNEQFF.

DNA for the CDR3: TGTGCCAGCAGCTTCCAACCCGGGACTAGCCCCTACAATGAGCAGTTCTTC. Translated: CASSFQPGTSPYNEQFF. The gene calls are TRBV7-2 and TRBJ2-1; 9 bases match TRBD2. The V gene end was trimmed by 3 bases and the J gene end by 2 bases; junction bases not matched to a gene: 8. CDR3 length: 17 residues. CDR1 and CDR2 from the germline V gene are SGHTA and FQGNSA.

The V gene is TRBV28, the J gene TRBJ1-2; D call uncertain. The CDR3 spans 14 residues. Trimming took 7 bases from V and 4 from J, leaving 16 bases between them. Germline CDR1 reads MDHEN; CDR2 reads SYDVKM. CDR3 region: CASTSGQRTYGYTF. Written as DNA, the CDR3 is TGTGCCAGCACCTCGGGCCAGCGGACCTATGGCTACACCTTC.

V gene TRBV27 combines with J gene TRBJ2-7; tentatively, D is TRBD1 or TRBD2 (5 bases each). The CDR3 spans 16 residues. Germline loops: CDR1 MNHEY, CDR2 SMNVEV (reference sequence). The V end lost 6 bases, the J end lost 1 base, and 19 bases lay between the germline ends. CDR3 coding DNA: TGTGCCAGCAGCCGTCGGACCGGGACGGGATCCTACGAGCAGTACTTC. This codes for CASSRRTGTGSYEQYF.

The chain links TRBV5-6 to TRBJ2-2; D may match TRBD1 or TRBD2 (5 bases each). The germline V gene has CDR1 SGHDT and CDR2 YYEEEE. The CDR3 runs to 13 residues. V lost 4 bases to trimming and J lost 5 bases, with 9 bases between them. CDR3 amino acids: CASSLGVTGELFF. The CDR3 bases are TGTGCCAGCAGCCTGGGGGTTACCGGGGAGCTGTTTTTT.